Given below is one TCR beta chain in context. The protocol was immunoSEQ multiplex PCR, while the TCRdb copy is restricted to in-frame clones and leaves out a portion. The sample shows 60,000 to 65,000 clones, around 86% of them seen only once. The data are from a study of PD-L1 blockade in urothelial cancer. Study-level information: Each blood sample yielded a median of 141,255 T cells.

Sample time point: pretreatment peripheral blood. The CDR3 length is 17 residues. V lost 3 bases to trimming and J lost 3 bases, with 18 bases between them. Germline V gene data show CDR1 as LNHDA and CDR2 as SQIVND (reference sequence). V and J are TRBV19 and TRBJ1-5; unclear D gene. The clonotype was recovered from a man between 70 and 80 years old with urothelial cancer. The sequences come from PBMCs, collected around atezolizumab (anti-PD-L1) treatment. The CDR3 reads CASSMPPLSGNNQPQHF. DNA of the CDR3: TGTGCCAGTAGTATGCCCCCTTTGTCAGGCAACAATCAGCCCCAGCATTTT. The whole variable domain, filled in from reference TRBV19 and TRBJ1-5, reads DGGITQSPKYLFRKEGQNVTLSCEQNLNHDAMYWYRQDPGQGLRLIYYSQIVNDFQKGDIAEGYSVSREKKESFPLTVTSAQKNPTAFYLCASSMPPLSGNNQPQHFGDGTRLSIL.